This entry lists 6 T cell receptor beta chains sequenced from one sample in a study of cytomegalovirus exposure and HLA in healthy donors. This table comes from immunoSEQ multiplex PCR, and its TCRdb copy is limited to in-frame clones, with some not included. The table has approximately 120,000 clones, about 96% seen once; the top ten hold 1.5% to 2%. The sample comprised PBMCs. These receptors were obtained from a man aged 18 to 30 in good health and CMV-seronegative.

This chain connects TRBV4-2 to TRBJ2-2, with D possibly being TRBD1 (6 bases). The CDR3 has 16 amino acids. Per germline, CDR1 LGHNA and CDR2 YNFKEQ. V was pared by 1 base and J by 4 bases, with 13 bases between. Written as DNA, the CDR3 is TGTGCCAGCAGCCAAGCGCTAGGACAGAGCACCGGGGAGCTGTTTTTT. Its protein is CASSQALGQSTGELFF.

The rearrangement joins TRBV5-1 to TRBJ2-2, with TRBD1 matching over 11 bases. V dropped 4 bases and J dropped 4; count of bases not matched to a gene: 9. The CDR3 consists of 17 residues. Per germline, CDR1 SGHRS and CDR2 YFSETQ. CDR3 loop: CASSAGPGTGGTGELFF. The CDR3 DNA reads TGCGCCAGCAGCGCAGGGCCCGGGACAGGGGGCACCGGGGAGCTGTTTTTT.

The chain joins TRBV18 to TRBJ2-7; D is uncertain. Germline V CDR1 and CDR2: KGHSH, LQKENI. The length of the CDR3 is 12 residues. V was pared by 3 bases and J by 0 bases, with 3 bases between. The chain's CDR3 is CASSPYSYEQYF. As DNA, the CDR3 is TGTGCCAGCTCACCCTACTCCTACGAGCAGTACTTC.

DNA of the CDR3: TGTGCCAGCAGTTTCGGGACACCCTACGAGCAGTACTTC. This gives the protein CASSFGTPYEQYF. The rearrangement joins TRBV28 to TRBJ2-7, with D maybe TRBD1 (6 bases). The CDR3 length is 13 residues. Germline V gene data show CDR1 as MDHEN and CDR2 as SYDVKM. V was pared by 3 bases and J by 2 bases, with 8 bases between.

V gene TRBV27 combines with J gene TRBJ1-2; D may be TRBD1 (5 bases). The length of the CDR3 is 14 residues. Germline V gives CDR1 MNHEY, CDR2 SMNVEV (reference sequence). V dropped 6 bases and J dropped 7 bases, with 18 bases sitting between them. CDR3 sequence reads: CASRLQGAAGGYTF. The CDR3 nucleotides are TGTGCCAGCAGACTCCAAGGGGCCGCCGGTGGCTACACCTTC.

The rearrangement links TRBV6-6 to TRBJ2-1; D is unresolved. The length of the CDR3 is 13 residues. Germline loops: CDR1 MNHNY, CDR2 SVGAGI (reference sequence). V lost 6 bases, J lost 4 bases, and 10 bases lay in between. The CDR3 protein is CASRAVRYNEQFF. CDR3 DNA sequence: TGTGCCAGCAGGGCGGTACGTTACAATGAGCAGTTCTTC.